This paragraph covers one T cell receptor beta chain sequence. Its antigen is currently not known. No clone much larger than this one lies a single base away; base qualities are absent. The germline V gene (reference sequence) sets CDR1 to PRHDT and CDR2 to FYEKMQ. V loses 8 bases, J loses 8 bases, and the germline ends lie 15 bases apart. The CDR3 holds 12 amino acids from the cysteine to the phenylalanine. Just CDR3 DNA is preserved here, 36 bases in frame from base 1. The data were taken from a study of OX40 agonist ivuxolimab in advanced cancers. Looking at the study overall: Ivuxolimab was an agonistic, fully human IgG2 monoclonal antibody directed against OX40 (CD134), a costimulatory receptor. In the dose-escalation cohort, 82.7% of patients were male, and the mean age was approximately 64 years, with a range of roughly 23 to 85. Intravenous ivuxolimab was administered to patients every 2 weeks at six dose levels: 0.01, 0.1, 0.3, 1.5, 3 and 10 mg/kg. The paper reports the monotherapy dose-escalation portion (N = 52 patients) of the phase I ivuxolimab trial. Peripheral TCRbeta sequencing was intended to test whether TCR sequence diversity was altered and clonal T-cell expansion was caused by ivuxolimab. Of the roughly 51 dose-escalation patients, hepatocellular carcinoma was present in approximately 20, melanoma in roughly 15, renal cell carcinoma in 9 and head and neck cancer in 9. Partial responses occurred in three dose-escalation patients: two with cutaneous melanoma and one with hepatocellular carcinoma. Prior anti-PD-1, anti-PD-L1 or anti-CTLA-4 therapy was permitted, and 35% to 40% of dose-escalation patients had received checkpoint inhibitors. What the study reported, not specific to this receptor: In the 0.1-3.0 mg/kg groups, partial responders were among the patients with the lowest normalized peripheral clonal expansion, particularly in CD8+ T cells. Clonal expansion of both CD4+ and CD8+ blood T cells was observed from baseline to week 6 at doses 0.1 to 3.0 mg/kg. Low levels of normalized T-cell clonal expansion were also seen in some patients who did not respond. The antigen specificity of the clonally expanded peripheral T cells was not determined. After ivuxolimab, CD8+ T cells had more expanded clones than CD4+ T cells on average.

For sequencing of the TCRbeta CDR3 region, genomic DNA was extracted from the sorted cells. The immunoSEQ Assay was used to sequence the TCRbeta CDR3 regions. In its TCRdb copy, this immuneACCESS table keeps in-frame sequences only and misses some clones. Where compared with another copy, unresolved V genes explain less than half of these, and the others have no known cause. The table for this sample lists around 58,000 clones; almost 95% of them were counted only once. Roughly 19% of the sample is taken by the ten largest. The trial excluded patients who had a history of autoimmune disease or who were on systemic immunosuppression. In every dose cohort, peripheral blood was drawn for TCR sequencing at baseline, cycle 4 day 1, and cycle 7 day 1. Samples came from an open-label, multicenter, first-in-human phase I dose-escalation trial of ivuxolimab. The trial enrolled adults with locally advanced or metastatic head and neck squamous cell, hepatocellular, melanoma or renal cell carcinoma. CD4+ and CD8+ T cells were sorted separately from peripheral blood before TCR sequencing.

Sample: CD4+ or CD8+ T cells sorted from blood, taken in a trial of the OX40 agonist ivuxolimab. This sequence was found in an adult with an advanced solid tumor such as melanoma, head and neck, liver or kidney cancer. The rearranged segments are TRBV13 and TRBJ1-2; the D gene is possibly TRBD1, with 5 bases matching. The CDR3 here reads CASGLGEWGYTF. The DNA sequence reads TGTGCCAGCGGTCTGGGGGAGTGGGGCTACACCTTC.